This TCR beta chain was recorded in a study of cytomegalovirus exposure and HLA in healthy donors. Whole-study findings and limits: Using a false discovery rate of 0.05, a later analysis showed that 16,951 TCR beta sequences were associated with HLA alleles.

The PCR was carried out with 60 Vbeta primers and 13 Jbeta primers. TCRdb keeps only in-frame clones here, not all; method: immunoSEQ multiplex PCR. The sample shows about 110,000 clones, around 75% of them seen only once. When sampled, the donors appeared nominally healthy, though they likely had unrecorded immune exposures. Concerning this clone itself: The antigen remains unidentified.

V was pared by 0 bases and J by 1 base, with 9 bases between. The CDR3 contains 15 residues. Germline-derived CDR1 and CDR2 are SGHTA and FQGNSA. The V and J genes are TRBV7-2 and TRBJ2-5, with D uncertain. The sequencing input was PBMCs. This receptor was obtained from a man aged 35-49 years in good health and CMV-seronegative. In DNA, the CDR3 is TGTGCCAGCAGCTTAGCGATTGACACCCAAGAGACCCAGTACTTC. Protein sequence: CASSLAIDTQETQYF.